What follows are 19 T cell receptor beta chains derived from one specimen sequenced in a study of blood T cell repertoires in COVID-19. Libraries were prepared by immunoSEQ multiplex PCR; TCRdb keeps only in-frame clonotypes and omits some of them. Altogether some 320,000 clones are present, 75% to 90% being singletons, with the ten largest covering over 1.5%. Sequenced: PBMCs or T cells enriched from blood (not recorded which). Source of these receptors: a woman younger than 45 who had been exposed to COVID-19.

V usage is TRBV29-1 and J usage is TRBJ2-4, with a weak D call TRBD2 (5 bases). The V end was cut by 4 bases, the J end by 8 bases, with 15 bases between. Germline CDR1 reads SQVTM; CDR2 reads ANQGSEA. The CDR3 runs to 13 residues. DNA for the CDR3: TGCAGCGTTGGGACTGGGCCTACCCACATTCAGTACTTC. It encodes CSVGTGPTHIQYF.

The DNA for the CDR3 is TGTGCCATCAGTGAGCTACAGGGTCAATATGGCTACACCTTC. Its translation is CAISELQGQYGYTF. J is TRBJ1-2 and V is TRBV10-3; TRBD1 might be the D (6 bases). This CDR3 has 14 amino acids. V was shortened by 2 bases and J by 5 bases, with 12 bases between the two germline ends. Germline V gene sequence: CDR1 ENHRY, CDR2 SYGVKD.

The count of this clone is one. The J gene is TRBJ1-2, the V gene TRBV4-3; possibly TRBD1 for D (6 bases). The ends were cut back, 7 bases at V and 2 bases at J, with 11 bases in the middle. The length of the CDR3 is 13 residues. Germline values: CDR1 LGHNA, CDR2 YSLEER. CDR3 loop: CASTADRNYGYTF. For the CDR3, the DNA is TGCGCCAGCACCGCGGACAGAAACTATGGCTACACCTTC.

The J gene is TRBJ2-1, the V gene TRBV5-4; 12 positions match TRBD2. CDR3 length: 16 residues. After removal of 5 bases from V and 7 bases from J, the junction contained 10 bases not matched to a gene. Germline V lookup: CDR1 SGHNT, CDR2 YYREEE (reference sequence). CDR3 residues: CASSSLAGGFNNEQFF. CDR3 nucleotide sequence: TGTGCCAGCAGTTCTCTAGCGGGAGGGTTTAATAATGAGCAGTTCTTC.

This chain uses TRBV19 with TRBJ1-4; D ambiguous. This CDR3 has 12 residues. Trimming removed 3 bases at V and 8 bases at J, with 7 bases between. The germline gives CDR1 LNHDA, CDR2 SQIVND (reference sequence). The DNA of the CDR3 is TGTGCCAGTAGTATCTTGGGCGAAAAACTGTTTTTT. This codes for CASSILGEKLFF.

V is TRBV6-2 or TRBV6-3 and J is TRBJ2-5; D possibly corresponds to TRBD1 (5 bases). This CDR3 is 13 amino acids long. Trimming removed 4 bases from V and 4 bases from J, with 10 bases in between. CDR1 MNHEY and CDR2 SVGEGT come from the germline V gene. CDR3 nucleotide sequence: TGTGCCAGCAGTTCCAGGGTTGGAGAGACCCAGTACTTC. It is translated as CASSSRVGETQYF.

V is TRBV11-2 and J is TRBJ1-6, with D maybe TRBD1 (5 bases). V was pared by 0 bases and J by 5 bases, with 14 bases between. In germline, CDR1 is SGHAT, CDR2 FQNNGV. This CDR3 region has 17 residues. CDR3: CASSLDLGGGNNSPLHF. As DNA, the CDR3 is TGTGCCAGCAGCTTAGATTTAGGCGGGGGGAATAATTCACCCCTCCACTTT.

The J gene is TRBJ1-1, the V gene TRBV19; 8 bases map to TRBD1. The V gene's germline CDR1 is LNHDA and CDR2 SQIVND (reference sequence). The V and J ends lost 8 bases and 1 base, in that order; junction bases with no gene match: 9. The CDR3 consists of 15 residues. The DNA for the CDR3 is TGTGCCAGTTGGAGCGTAGACAGGGGGAACACTGAAGCTTTCTTT. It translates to CASWSVDRGNTEAFF.

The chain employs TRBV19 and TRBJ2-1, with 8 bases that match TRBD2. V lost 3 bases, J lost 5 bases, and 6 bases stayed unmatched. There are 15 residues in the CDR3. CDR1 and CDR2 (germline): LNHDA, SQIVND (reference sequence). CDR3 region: CASSMVGLGNNEQFF. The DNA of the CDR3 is TGTGCCAGTAGTATGGTGGGACTAGGAAACAATGAGCAGTTCTTC.

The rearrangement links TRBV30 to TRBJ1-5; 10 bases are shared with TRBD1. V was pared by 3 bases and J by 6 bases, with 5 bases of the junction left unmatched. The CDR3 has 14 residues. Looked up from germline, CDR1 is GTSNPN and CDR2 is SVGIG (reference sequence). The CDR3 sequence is CAWSGDRGRQPQHF. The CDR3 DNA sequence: TGTGCCTGGAGCGGAGACAGGGGGCGTCAGCCCCAGCATTTT.

DNA of the CDR3: TGTGCCAGCAGTTACTTTGATGGGGTGCGGGGCGAGCAGTACTTC. It is translated as CASSYFDGVRGEQYF. V and J are TRBV6-2 or TRBV6-3 and TRBJ2-7; D may be TRBD2 (6 bases). In germline, CDR1 is MNHEY, CDR2 SVGEGT. This CDR3 is built from 15 residues. The V gene lost 1 base and the J gene lost 6 bases, with 16 bases spanning the gap.

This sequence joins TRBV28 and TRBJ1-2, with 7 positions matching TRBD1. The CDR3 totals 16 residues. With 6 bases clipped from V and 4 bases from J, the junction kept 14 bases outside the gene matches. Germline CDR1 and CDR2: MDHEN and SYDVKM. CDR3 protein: CASRTSGGPPPYGYTF. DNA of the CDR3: TGTGCCAGCAGGACGTCAGGGGGTCCCCCTCCCTATGGCTACACCTTC.

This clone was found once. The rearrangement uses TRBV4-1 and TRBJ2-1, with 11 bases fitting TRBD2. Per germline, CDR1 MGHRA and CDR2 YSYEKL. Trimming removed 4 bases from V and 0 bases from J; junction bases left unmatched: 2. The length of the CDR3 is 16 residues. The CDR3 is CASSPSGRSSYNEQFF. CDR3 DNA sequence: TGCGCCAGCAGCCCTAGCGGGAGGAGCTCCTACAATGAGCAGTTCTTC.

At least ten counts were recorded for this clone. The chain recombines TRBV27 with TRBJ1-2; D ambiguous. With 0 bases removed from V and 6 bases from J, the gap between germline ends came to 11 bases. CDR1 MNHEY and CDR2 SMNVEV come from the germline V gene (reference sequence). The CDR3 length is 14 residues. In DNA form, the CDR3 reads TGTGCCAGCAGTTTATCGCTAGGTACCGATGGCTACACCTTC. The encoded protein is CASSLSLGTDGYTF.

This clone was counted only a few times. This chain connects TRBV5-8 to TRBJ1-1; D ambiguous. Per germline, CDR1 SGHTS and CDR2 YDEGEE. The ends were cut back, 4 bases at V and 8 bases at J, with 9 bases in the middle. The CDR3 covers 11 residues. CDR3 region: CASSLKREAFF. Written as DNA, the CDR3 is TGTGCCAGCAGCCTGAAGAGGGAAGCTTTCTTT.

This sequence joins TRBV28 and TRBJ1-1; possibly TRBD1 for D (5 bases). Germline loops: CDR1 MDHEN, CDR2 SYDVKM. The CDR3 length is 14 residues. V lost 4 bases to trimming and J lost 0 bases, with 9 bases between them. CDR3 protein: CASSSPGVNTEAFF. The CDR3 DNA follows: TGTGCCAGCAGTTCTCCGGGGGTGAACACTGAAGCTTTCTTT.

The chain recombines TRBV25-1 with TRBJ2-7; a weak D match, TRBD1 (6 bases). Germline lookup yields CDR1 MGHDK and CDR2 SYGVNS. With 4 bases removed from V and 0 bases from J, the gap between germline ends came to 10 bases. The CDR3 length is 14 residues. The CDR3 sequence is CASSATGGSYEQYF. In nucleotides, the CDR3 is TGTGCCAGCAGTGCGACAGGAGGCTCCTACGAGCAGTACTTC.

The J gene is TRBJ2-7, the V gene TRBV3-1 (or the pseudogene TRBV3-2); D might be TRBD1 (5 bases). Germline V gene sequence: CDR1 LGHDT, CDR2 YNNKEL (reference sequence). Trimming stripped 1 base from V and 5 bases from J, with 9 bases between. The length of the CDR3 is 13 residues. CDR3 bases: TGTGCCAGCAGCCAAGTGGGGCTAGACGAGCAGTACTTC. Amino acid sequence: CASSQVGLDEQYF.

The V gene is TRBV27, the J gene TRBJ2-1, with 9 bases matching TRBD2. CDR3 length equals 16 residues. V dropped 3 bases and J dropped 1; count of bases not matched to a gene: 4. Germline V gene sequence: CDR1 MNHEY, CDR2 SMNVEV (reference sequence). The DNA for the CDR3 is TGTGCCAGCAGTTTCAATAGCGGGGGTTCCTACAATGAGCAGTTCTTC. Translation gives CASSFNSGGSYNEQFF.